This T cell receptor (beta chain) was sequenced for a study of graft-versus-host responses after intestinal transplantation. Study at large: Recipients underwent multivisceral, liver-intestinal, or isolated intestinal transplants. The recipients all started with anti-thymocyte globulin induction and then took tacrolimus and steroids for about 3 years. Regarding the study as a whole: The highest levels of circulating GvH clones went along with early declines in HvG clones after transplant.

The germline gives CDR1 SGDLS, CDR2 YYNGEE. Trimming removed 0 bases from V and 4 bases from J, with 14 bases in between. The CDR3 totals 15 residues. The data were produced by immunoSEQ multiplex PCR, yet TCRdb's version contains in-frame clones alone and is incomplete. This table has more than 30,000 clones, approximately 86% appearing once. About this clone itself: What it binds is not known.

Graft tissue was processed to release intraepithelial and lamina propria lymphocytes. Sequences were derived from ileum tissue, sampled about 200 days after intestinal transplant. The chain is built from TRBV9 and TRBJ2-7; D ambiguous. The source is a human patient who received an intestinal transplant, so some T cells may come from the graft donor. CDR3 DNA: TGTGCCAGCAGCGTAGCGAACACGGCCGGGTACGAGCAGTACTTC. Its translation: CASSVANTAGYEQYF.